One sample yielded the 21 T cell receptor beta chains listed below, sequenced in a study of blood T cell repertoires in COVID-19 (dated by TCRdb to 2019 to 2021). Receptor libraries were prepared by the immunoSEQ multiplex PCR assay. Sourced from immuneACCESS, this table was stored by TCRdb with only in-frame sequences that have V and J called. A share of the clones is absent; for the studies checked, an unresolved V gene accounts for under half, and the remainder has no known explanation. For this sample there are about 80,000 clones; roughly 80% appear just once. The ten biggest clones cover less than 20% of the sample. Source material: peripheral blood. The receptors here all came from a woman over 75 with acute or convalescent COVID-19.

Note on this clone: A read error may produce the germline difference seen at one junction end. The J gene is TRBJ1-2, the V gene TRBV12-3 or TRBV12-4; a weak D match, TRBD1 (5 bases). The CDR3 has 12 residues. This CDR3 reads CAGSPTVYGYTF. In DNA form, the CDR3 reads TGTGCCGGCAGCCCGACAGTCTATGGCTACACCTTC.

The chain has TRBV6-5 and TRBJ2-4, with TRBD1 matching over 9 bases. The CDR3 runs to 12 residues. Germline CDR1 and CDR2: MNHEY and SVGAGI. The trim removed 10 bases at V and 6 bases at J, leaving 4 bases unmatched. DNA of the CDR3: TGTGCCATCAGACAGGGGGGAAACATTCAGTACTTC. Translated, it gives CAIRQGGNIQYF.

The chain employs TRBV5-6 and TRBJ1-1, with 7 positions matching TRBD1. There are 14 residues in the CDR3. CDR1 SGHDT and CDR2 YYEEEE come from the germline V gene. The V and J ends lost 3 bases and 3 bases, in that order; junction bases with no gene match: 5. Here the CDR3 DNA reads TGTGCCAGCAGCTCGGGACAGTCTTACACTGAAGCTTTCTTT. Its translation is CASSSGQSYTEAFF.

The chain recombines TRBV6-5 with TRBJ1-2, with D possibly matching TRBD1 (5 bases). The length of the CDR3 is 14 residues. The germline gives CDR1 MNHEY, CDR2 SVGAGI. Trimming took 7 bases from V and 3 from J, leaving 15 bases between them. The CDR3 DNA reads TGTGCCAGCACTCCCGGCAGGGCGGACTATGGCTACACCTTC. Protein: CASTPGRADYGYTF.

The rearrangement links TRBV2 to TRBJ2-2; D gene unclear. Trimming took off 5 bases at V and 4 bases at J, with 14 bases between the two ends. There are 15 residues in the CDR3. Germline V gene sequence: CDR1 SNHLY, CDR2 FYNNEI. DNA of the CDR3: TGTGCCAGCAGTTCCCCTGCGAGGCGCACCGGGGAGCTGTTTTTT. Its translation: CASSSPARRTGELFF.

The chain links TRBV5-8 to TRBJ1-5, with D perhaps TRBD1 (6 bases). The CDR3 totals 18 residues. The ends were cut back, 0 bases at V and 5 bases at J, with 21 bases in the middle. Germline V gene sequence: CDR1 SGHTS, CDR2 YDEGEE. The CDR3 region has the DNA TGTGCCAGCAGCTTGGTAGGCCGCTTGGACAAGGGGGATCAGCCCCAGCATTTT. Translated, it gives CASSLVGRLDKGDQPQHF.

This chain links TRBV6-6 with TRBJ1-1, with TRBD1 identical over 8 bases. The CDR3 spans 14 residues. Trimming took 5 bases from V and 6 from J; bases not matched to a gene: 8. From germline, CDR1 is MNHNY and CDR2 SVGAGI (reference sequence). CDR3 protein: CASSLGQGGSEAFF. The CDR3 DNA reads TGTGCCAGCAGTCTAGGACAGGGAGGCTCTGAAGCTTTCTTT.

The chain links TRBV10-3 to TRBJ1-1; possibly TRBD1 for D (5 bases). This CDR3 spans 12 amino acids. V was pared by 6 bases and J by 12 bases, with 17 bases between. CDR1 and CDR2 (germline): ENHRY, SYGVKD. The CDR3 DNA sequence: TGTGCCATCAGCCTCGGGGGAGGGGAAACTTTCTTT. The encoded protein is CAISLGGGETFF.

The chain joins TRBV4-1 to TRBJ2-1, with TRBD2 matching over 9 bases. The V gene's germline CDR1 is MGHRA and CDR2 YSYEKL. V lost 0 bases and J lost 3; bases outside the gene matches: 6. The CDR3 has 17 amino acids. CDR3 nucleotide sequence: TGCGCCAGCAGCCAAGATGTGAGCGGGGGGTACTACAATGAGCAGTTCTTC. Its protein is CASSQDVSGGYYNEQFF.

CDR3 DNA: TGTGCCAGTAGTAGCTACATGGACAACGAAGCTTTCTTT. This sequence encodes CASSSYMDNEAFF. The chain employs TRBV19 and TRBJ1-1; possible D gene TRBD1, 5 bases. Trimming shortened V by 4 bases and J by 8 bases, and 14 bases separated the two germline ends. This CDR3 has 13 residues. CDR1 LNHDA and CDR2 SQIVND come from the germline V gene (reference sequence).

The V gene is TRBV5-1, the J gene TRBJ1-4; 7 nucleotides line up with TRBD1. Germline V gene lookup returns CDR1 SGHRS and CDR2 YFSETQ. CDR3 length: 15 amino acids. V lost 3 bases, J lost 8 bases, and 10 bases stayed unmatched. The CDR3 loop reads CASSSRDRRGEKLFF. The CDR3 DNA follows: TGCGCCAGCAGCTCCCGGGACAGACGGGGAGAAAAACTGTTTTTT.

The chain carries TRBV12-3 or TRBV12-4 and TRBJ2-5; D gene unclear. The CDR3 runs 13 residues. Trimming left V 3 bases short and J 5 bases short, with 10 bases between. The CDR3 DNA reads TGTGCCAGCAGTTTCAGCCGAGGCGAGACCCAGTACTTC. Translation gives CASSFSRGETQYF.

This clone was found a few times. The chain combines TRBV7-9 with TRBJ1-4; the D gene is possibly TRBD1 (6 bases). This CDR3 has 16 amino acids. CDR1 and CDR2 (germline): SEHNR, FQNEAQ (reference sequence). Trimming removed 5 bases at V and 3 bases at J, with 16 bases between. The CDR3 loop reads CASSRPPGQANEKLFF. The DNA of the CDR3 is TGTGCCAGCAGCCGACCTCCGGGACAAGCTAATGAAAAACTGTTTTTT.

This sequence joins TRBV5-1 and TRBJ2-1; 9 nucleotides align to TRBD1. The CDR3 is 15 amino acids. V was clipped by 4 bases and J by 6 bases; unmatched bases: 8. Germline CDR1 SGHRS, CDR2 YFSETQ. The CDR3 DNA follows: TGCGCCAGCAGCCTATTCCCGGGACAGGGCAATGAGCAGTTCTTC. Protein: CASSLFPGQGNEQFF.

The rearrangement links TRBV28 to TRBJ1-2, with no clear D. V lost 6 bases and J lost 8, with 16 bases in between. Germline V gene data show CDR1 as MDHEN and CDR2 as SYDVKM. CDR3 size: 13 residues. The DNA of the CDR3 is TGTGCCAGCAGGACTACTCCGGGTGGGGGCTACACCTTC. Amino acid sequence: CASRTTPGGGYTF.

The CDR3 protein is CASSGIGVATNEKLFF. The CDR3 DNA reads as TGTGCCAGTAGCGGGATTGGAGTTGCAACTAATGAAAAACTGTTTTTT. The genes are TRBV19 and TRBJ1-4; D is unresolved. Germline V CDR1 and CDR2: LNHDA, SQIVND (reference sequence). This CDR3 is built from 16 residues. The ends were cut back, 6 bases at V and 0 bases at J, with 14 bases in the middle.

This clone was picked up one time. The V call is TRBV6-6, the J call TRBJ1-5; a possible D gene is TRBD1 (6 bases). This CDR3 spans 15 amino acids. V was trimmed by 5 bases and J by 6 bases, leaving 17 bases between them. Germline assignment: CDR1 MNHNY and CDR2 SVGAGI (reference sequence). Here the CDR3 reads CASSASGASGQPQHF. DNA of the CDR3: TGTGCCAGCAGTGCTTCAGGGGCGTCGGGTCAGCCCCAGCATTTT.

The chain recombines TRBV7-9 with TRBJ1-6, with a tentative D call TRBD1 (6 bases). The CDR3 is 14 residues long. V was pared by 5 bases and J by 11 bases, with 16 bases between. CDR1 is SEHNR, CDR2 FQNEAQ, per germline (reference sequence). The chain's CDR3 is CASSRGSEGAPLHF. The CDR3 region has the DNA TGTGCCAGCAGCAGGGGGAGTGAAGGCGCACCCCTCCACTTT.

The V call is TRBV6-1, the J call TRBJ1-4, with 8 bases lining up with TRBD1. The CDR3 contains 18 residues. V lost 4 bases, J lost 0 bases, and 10 bases stayed unmatched. Germline V gives CDR1 MNHNS, CDR2 SASEGT. In DNA form, the CDR3 reads TGTGCCAGCAGTGGTCGGGGCCTGGACAGGGCAACTAATGAAAAACTGTTTTTT. This sequence encodes CASSGRGLDRATNEKLFF.

The J gene is TRBJ1-3, the V gene TRBV4-1, with D unclear. Germline assignment: CDR1 MGHRA and CDR2 YSYEKL. Trimming shortened V by 0 bases and J by 0 bases, and 6 bases separated the two germline ends. This CDR3 contains 15 residues. The CDR3 region has the DNA TGCGCCAGCAGCCAAGATCTCGGCTCTGGAAACACCATATATTTT. Translating gives CASSQDLGSGNTIYF.

V gene TRBV28 combines with J gene TRBJ2-1; D is perhaps TRBD2 (7 bases). The CDR3 loop spans 15 amino acids. Germline V gives CDR1 MDHEN, CDR2 SYDVKM. With 3 bases removed from V and 4 bases from J, the gap between germline ends came to 13 bases. CDR3 region: CASSLGGGRYNEQFF. CDR3 nucleotide sequence: TGTGCCAGCAGTTTGGGCGGGGGCCGGTACAATGAGCAGTTCTTC.